The present entry profiles one T cell receptor (beta chain) with its context. The assay was immunoSEQ multiplex PCR, and TCRdb's table has in-frame clones only and misses some. The sample contains fewer than 140,000 clones, roughly nine tenths of which appear only once. These data originate in a study of T cell changes during pregnancy in multiple sclerosis. Germline V lookup: CDR1 SGHNT, CDR2 YENEEA. Unmatched junction bases numbered 8, after V lost 6 bases and J lost 2 bases. The CDR3 sequence is 15 residues long. The V call is TRBV11-3, the J call TRBJ2-5; 8 bases match TRBD1. This specimen consisted of peripheral blood, obtained before pregnancy. The origin of this receptor is a female donor with multiple sclerosis, enrolled in a pregnancy study. Written as DNA, the CDR3 is TGTGCCAGCAGTTTCGACAGGGGCCAACAAGAGACCCAGTACTTC. It codes for CASSFDRGQQETQYF.